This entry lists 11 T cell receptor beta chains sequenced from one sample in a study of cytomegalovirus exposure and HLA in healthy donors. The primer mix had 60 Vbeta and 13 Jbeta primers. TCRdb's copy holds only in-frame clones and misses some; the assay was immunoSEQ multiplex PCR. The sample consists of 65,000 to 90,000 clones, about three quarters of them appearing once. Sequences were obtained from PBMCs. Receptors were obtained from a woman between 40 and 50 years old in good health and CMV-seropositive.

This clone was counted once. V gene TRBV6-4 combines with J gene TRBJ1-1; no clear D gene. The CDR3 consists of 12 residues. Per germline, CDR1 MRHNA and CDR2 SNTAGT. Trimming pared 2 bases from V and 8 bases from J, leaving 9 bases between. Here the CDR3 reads CASSDKPMEAFF. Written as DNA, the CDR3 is TGTGCCAGCAGTGACAAGCCTATGGAAGCTTTCTTT.

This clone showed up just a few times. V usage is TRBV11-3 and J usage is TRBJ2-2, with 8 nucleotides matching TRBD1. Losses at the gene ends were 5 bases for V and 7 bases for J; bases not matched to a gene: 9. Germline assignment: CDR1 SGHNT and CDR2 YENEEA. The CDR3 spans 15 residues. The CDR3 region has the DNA TGTGCCAGCAGCCCTCAGACAGGGGAGGACGGGGAGCTGTTTTTT. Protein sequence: CASSPQTGEDGELFF.

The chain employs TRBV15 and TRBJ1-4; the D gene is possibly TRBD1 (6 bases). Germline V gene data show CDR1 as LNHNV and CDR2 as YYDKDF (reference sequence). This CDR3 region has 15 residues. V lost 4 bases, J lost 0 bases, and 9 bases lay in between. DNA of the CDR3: TGTGCCACCAGCACCGAGGGGGCAACTAATGAAAAACTGTTTTTT. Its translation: CATSTEGATNEKLFF.

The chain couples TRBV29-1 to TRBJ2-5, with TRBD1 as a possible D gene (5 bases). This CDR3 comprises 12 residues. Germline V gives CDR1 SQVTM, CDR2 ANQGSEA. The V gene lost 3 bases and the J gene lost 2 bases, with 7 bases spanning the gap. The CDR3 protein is CSVDRVQETQYF. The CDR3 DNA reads TGCAGCGTTGACAGGGTTCAAGAGACCCAGTACTTC.

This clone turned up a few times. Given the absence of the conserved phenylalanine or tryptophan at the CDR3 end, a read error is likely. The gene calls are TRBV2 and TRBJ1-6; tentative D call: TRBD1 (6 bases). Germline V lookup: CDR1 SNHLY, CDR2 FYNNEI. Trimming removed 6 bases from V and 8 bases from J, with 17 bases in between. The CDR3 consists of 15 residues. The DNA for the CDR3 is TGTGCCAGCAGCGCACAAGGACAGACTTATTCACCCCTCCACGTT. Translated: CASSAQGQTYSPLHV.

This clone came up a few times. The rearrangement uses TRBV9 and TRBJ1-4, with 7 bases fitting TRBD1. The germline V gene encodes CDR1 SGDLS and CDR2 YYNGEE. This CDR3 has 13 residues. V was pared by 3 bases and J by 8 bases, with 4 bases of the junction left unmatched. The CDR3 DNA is TGTGCCAGCAGCGCTAGACAGGGAGAAAAACTGTTTTTT. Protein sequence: CASSARQGEKLFF.

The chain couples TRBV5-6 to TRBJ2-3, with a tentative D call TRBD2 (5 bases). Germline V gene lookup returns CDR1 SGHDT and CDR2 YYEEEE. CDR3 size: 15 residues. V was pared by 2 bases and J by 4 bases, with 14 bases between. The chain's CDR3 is CASSLFGDSADTQYF. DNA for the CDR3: TGTGCCAGCAGCTTATTCGGGGATTCGGCAGATACGCAGTATTTT.

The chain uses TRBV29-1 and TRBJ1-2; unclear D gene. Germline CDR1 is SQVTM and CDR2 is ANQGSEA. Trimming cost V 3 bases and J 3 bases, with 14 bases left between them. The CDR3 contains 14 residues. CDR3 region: CSVDWAGSDYGYTF. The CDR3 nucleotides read TGCAGCGTTGACTGGGCGGGGTCGGACTATGGCTACACCTTC.

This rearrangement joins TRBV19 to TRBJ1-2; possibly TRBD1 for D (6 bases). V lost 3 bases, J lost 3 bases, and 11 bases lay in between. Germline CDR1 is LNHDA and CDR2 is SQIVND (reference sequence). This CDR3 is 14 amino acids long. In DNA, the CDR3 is TGTGCCAGTAGTATGGCCAGGGGCGACTATGGCTACACCTTC. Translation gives CASSMARGDYGYTF.

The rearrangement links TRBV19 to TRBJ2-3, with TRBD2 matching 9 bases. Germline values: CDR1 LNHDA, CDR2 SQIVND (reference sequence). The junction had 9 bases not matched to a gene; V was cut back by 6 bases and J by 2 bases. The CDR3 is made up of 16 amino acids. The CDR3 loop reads CASRAYSGGNTDTQYF. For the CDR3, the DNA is TGTGCCAGTAGGGCCTATAGCGGGGGAAACACAGATACGCAGTATTTT.

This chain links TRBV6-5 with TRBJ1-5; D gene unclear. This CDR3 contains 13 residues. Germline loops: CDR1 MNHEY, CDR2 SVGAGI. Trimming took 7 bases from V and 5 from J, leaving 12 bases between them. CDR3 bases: TGTGCCAGCACCAGAGGCCCCGATCAGCCCCAGCATTTT. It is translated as CASTRGPDQPQHF.